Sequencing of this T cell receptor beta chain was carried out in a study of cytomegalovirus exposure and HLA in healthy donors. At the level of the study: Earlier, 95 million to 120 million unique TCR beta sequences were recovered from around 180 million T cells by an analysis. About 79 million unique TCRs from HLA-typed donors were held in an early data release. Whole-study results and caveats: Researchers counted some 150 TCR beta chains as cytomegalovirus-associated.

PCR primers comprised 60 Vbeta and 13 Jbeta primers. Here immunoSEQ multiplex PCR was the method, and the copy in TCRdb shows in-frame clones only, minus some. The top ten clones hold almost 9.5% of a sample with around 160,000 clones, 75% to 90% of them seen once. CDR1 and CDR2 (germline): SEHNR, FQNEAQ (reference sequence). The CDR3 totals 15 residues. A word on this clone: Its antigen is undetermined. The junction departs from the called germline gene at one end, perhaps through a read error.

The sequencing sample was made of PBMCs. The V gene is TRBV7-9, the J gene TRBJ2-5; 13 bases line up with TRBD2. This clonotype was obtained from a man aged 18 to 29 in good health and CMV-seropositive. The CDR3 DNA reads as TGTGCCAGCAGCTTGGGACTAGCGGGGCTAGAGACCCGGTACTTC. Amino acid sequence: CASSLGLAGLETRYF.